These 3 T cell receptor beta chains were all obtained from the same sample, sequenced in a study of T cell clonality in common variable immunodeficiency. The method was immunoSEQ multiplex PCR; TCRdb's version includes in-frame clones alone and lacks a portion of them. The record shows around 30,000 clones for this sample, with no singletons present. Sequencing input: peripheral blood mononuclear cells. The receptors here all came from a person aged 18 to 75 in good health.

This clone was seen only a few times. The sequence runs out 3 residues before the end of the CDR3; the remainder is reconstructed from the germline J gene. The rearrangement uses TRBV20-1 and TRBJ2-3, with 11 bases matching TRBD2. The germline CDR1 and CDR2 sequences are DFQATT and SNEGSKA (reference sequence). The CDR3 loop spans 15 amino acids. The chain's CDR3 is CSARGSGRASETQYF. Partial CDR3 DNA: TGCAGTGCTAGGGGTAGCGGGAGGGCCTCGGAGACG.

This clone was detected many times. The read terminates 3 residues before the CDR3 end, so the remaining end is supplied by the germline J gene. The rearrangement links TRBV10-3 to TRBJ1-3; perhaps TRBD1 as D (6 bases). V dropped 7 bases and J dropped 2 bases, with 15 bases sitting between them. Per germline, CDR1 ENHRY and CDR2 SYGVKD. This CDR3 is 15 amino acids long. The CDR3 bases that were read are TGTGCCATCAAACCCGAAAAGGGGGCTGGAAACACC. Translating it yields CAIKPEKGAGNT. The entire CDR3 reads CAIKPEKGAGNTIYF.

Of note for this clone: Sequencing ends 3 residues short of the CDR3 end; the germline J gene provides the rest. The J gene is TRBJ1-1, the V gene TRBV7-3; tentative D call: TRBD1 (5 bases). The CDR3 sequence is 15 residues long. The germline V gene encodes CDR1 SGHTA and CDR2 FQGTGA. The chain's CDR3 is CASSFGTEKTDTAFF. CDR3 DNA, as far as it was read: TGTGCCAGCAGCTTTGGGACTGAAAAGACAGATACG.